This TCR beta chain was identified in a study of cytomegalovirus exposure and HLA in healthy donors. Study-wide results and caveats: In vitro experiments confirmed that a few CMV-associated chains were specific for CMV antigens. Associated with cytomegalovirus, according to the listing, were 150 to 200 TCR beta chains. The tendency of first-cohort TCR clusters to co-occur in the approximately 110 validation repertoires was the finding of a later analysis.

From germline, CDR1 is SGHAT and CDR2 FQNNGV. The junction had 10 bases not matched to a gene; V was cut back by 5 bases and J by 1 base. The CDR3 runs 16 residues. Sequencing used immunoSEQ multiplex PCR; TCRdb keeps in-frame clones, though not all of them. This sample has some 68,000 clones, with roughly 94% found just once. Of note for this clone: The antigen remains unidentified.

It was the roughly 110-subject validation cohort, separate from the approximately 700-subject first cohort, to which the donors belonged. The sequencing input was PBMCs. The origin of this receptor is a man aged 18-30 years in good health and CMV-seropositive. The chain combines TRBV11-2 with TRBJ1-1; TRBD1 matches at 7 bases. The CDR3 loop reads CASSPAPDRRNTEAFF. In DNA, the CDR3 is TGTGCCAGCAGCCCAGCCCCGGACAGGAGGAACACTGAAGCTTTCTTT.